Presented here are 21 T cell receptor beta chains from one specimen sequenced in a study of T cells in Graves' hyperthyroidism and ophthalmopathy. RNA transcripts served as the template for amplifying TCR beta CDR3 regions. HTBI primers were the set used in a first-round RT-PCR of the TCR CDR3. TCRdb independently ran MiXCR on the multiplex PCR reads; one entry per CDR3 protein. The sample has roughly 170,000 distinct CDR3 sequences; over 15% are singletons. Sequencing was carried out using blood. The source is a woman aged 50 to 60 with Graves' hyperthyroidism.

This clonotype was recorded at least ten times. The rearrangement joins TRBV5-1 to TRBJ1-1; D is unresolved. CDR1 is SGHRS, CDR2 YFSETQ, per germline. There are 15 residues in the CDR3. V lost 4 bases to trimming and J lost 7 bases, with 20 bases between them. The chain's CDR3 is CASSARAGSQFEAFF. Here the CDR3 DNA reads TGCGCCAGCAGCGCGAGAGCCGGGAGCCAGTTTGAAGCTTTCTTT.

This clonotype came up many times. The J gene is TRBJ2-1, the V gene TRBV20-1, with 8 bases matching TRBD1. The germline gives CDR1 DFQATT, CDR2 SNEGSKA (reference sequence). The CDR3 is 15 amino acids. V lost 5 bases and J lost 0; bases outside the gene matches: 6. CDR3 coding DNA: TGCAGTGCTCCTAACAGGGGGAGCTCCTACAATGAGCAGTTCTTC. Translated: CSAPNRGSSYNEQFF.

This clonotype was picked up many times. J is TRBJ2-7 and V is TRBV27; the match to TRBD1 covers 7 bases. The germline V gene has CDR1 MNHEY and CDR2 SMNVEV (reference sequence). V lost 1 base to trimming and J lost 2 bases; unmatched junction nucleotides: 11. The CDR3 has 17 residues. The DNA of the CDR3 is TGTGCCAGCAGTTTATACCGAAACAGGGGATCGACCTACGAGCAGTACTTC. As protein: CASSLYRNRGSTYEQYF.

This clonotype was recorded many times. The V gene is TRBV2, the J gene TRBJ2-1; D gene ambiguous. The CDR3 is 12 residues long. Germline V gives CDR1 SNHLY, CDR2 FYNNEI. V was cut by 7 bases and J by 5 bases, with 9 bases left in between. The CDR3 nucleotides read TGTGCCAGCACCGGGTGGGACAATGAGCAGTTCTTC. Encoded protein: CASTGWDNEQFF. The complete variable domain, with remaining parts taken from reference TRBV2 and TRBJ2-1, reads EPEVTQTPSHQVTQMGQEVILRCVPISNHLYFYWYRQILGQKVEFLVSFYNNEISEKSEIFDDQFSVERPDGSNFTLKIRSTKLEDSAMYFCASTGWDNEQFFGPGTRLTVL.

This clonotype showed up many times. The CDR3 sequence is CASSTLSTDTQYF. CDR3 DNA: TGTGCCAGTAGTACGCTTAGCACAGATACGCAGTATTTT. The chain carries TRBV19 and TRBJ2-3; D unresolved. CDR3 size: 13 residues. From germline, CDR1 is LNHDA and CDR2 SQIVND (reference sequence). V lost 4 bases, J lost 0 bases, and 5 bases lay in between.

There are many counts of this clonotype. The chain joins TRBV11-2 to TRBJ1-6; D remains unclear. CDR3 length: 13 amino acids. Trimming stripped 3 bases from V and 7 bases from J, with 7 bases between. Germline CDR1 SGHAT, CDR2 FQNNGV. CDR3 in amino acids: CASSLHPNSPLHF. The CDR3 DNA is TGTGCCAGCAGCTTGCATCCGAATTCACCCCTCCACTTT.

This clonotype was detected ten times or more. The gene calls are TRBV24-1 and TRBJ2-7, with a possible D match to TRBD2 (6 bases). The germline CDR1 and CDR2 sequences are KGHDR and SFDVKD. The CDR3 has 14 residues. V lost 9 bases and J 0 bases, leaving 14 bases between the germline ends. The CDR3 bases are TGTGCCACCTCCGGGACTTTTAGCTCCTACGAGCAGTACTTC. It specifies CATSGTFSSYEQYF.

This clonotype was seen ten or more times. The gene calls are TRBV4-2 and TRBJ1-2; TRBD1 is a possible D gene (6 bases). V shed 4 bases and J shed 6 bases, with 15 bases lying between them. Per germline, CDR1 LGHNA and CDR2 YNFKEQ. The CDR3 covers 14 residues. CDR3 loop: CASSRAGAGDGYTF. In DNA, the CDR3 is TGTGCCAGCAGCCGCGCAGGGGCAGGAGATGGCTACACCTTC.

This clonotype occurred many times. The chain is built from TRBV5-1 and TRBJ2-7, with 9 bases identical to TRBD1. CDR1 SGHRS and CDR2 YFSETQ come from the germline V gene. The CDR3 spans 14 residues. V gave up 0 bases and J gave up 6 bases; unmatched junction bases: 4. DNA of the CDR3: TGCGCCAGCAGCTTGGTTACGACAGGGGGCGAGCAGTACTTC. Protein: CASSLVTTGGEQYF.

V is TRBV7-9 and J is TRBJ1-2; D is uncertain. Germline lookup yields CDR1 SEHNR and CDR2 FQNEAQ (reference sequence). CDR3 length: 14 amino acids. V dropped 5 bases and J dropped 5 bases, with 15 bases sitting between them. In nucleotides, the CDR3 is TGTGCCAGCAGCCTTACTGTAACGGGGTATGGCTACACCTTC. Translating it yields CASSLTVTGYGYTF.

The chain links TRBV2 to TRBJ1-2; the D gene is possibly TRBD1 (5 bases). The CDR3 is 14 amino acids. V lost 2 bases, J lost 8 bases, and 15 bases lay in between. CDR1 and CDR2 (germline): SNHLY, FYNNEI. The CDR3 DNA follows: TGTGCCAGCAGTGAATTGGGGCGGCGTGGAGGCTACACCTTC. Translation: CASSELGRRGGYTF.

This clonotype was picked up many times. The genes are TRBV12-3 or TRBV12-4 and TRBJ1-3; D remains ambiguous. This CDR3 comprises 15 residues. Deletions cut 3 bases from V and 4 bases from J, with 13 bases between. In DNA, the CDR3 is TGTGCCAGCAGTTTGGGCAGATATAAAGGAAACACCATATATTTT. This sequence encodes CASSLGRYKGNTIYF.

This clonotype was recorded at least ten times. J is TRBJ2-1 and V is TRBV18; D is possibly TRBD2 (5 bases). Germline assignment: CDR1 KGHSH and CDR2 LQKENI. V gave up 3 bases and J gave up 5 bases, with 14 bases separating them. CDR3 length: 15 residues. The CDR3 protein is CASSPAQRSNNEQFF. The CDR3 coding sequence is TGTGCCAGCTCACCCGCACAGCGGTCAAACAATGAGCAGTTCTTC.

This clonotype was recorded many times. The J gene is TRBJ1-1, the V gene TRBV10-3, with 8 positions matching TRBD1. The CDR3 runs to 15 residues. The V segment lost 2 bases and the J segment 8 bases; nucleotides outside the gene matches: 10. Looked up from germline, CDR1 is ENHRY and CDR2 is SYGVKD. The CDR3 region is CAISESPGQELEAFF. The CDR3 bases are TGTGCCATCAGTGAGAGCCCGGGACAGGAATTAGAAGCTTTCTTT.

V is TRBV6-2 or TRBV6-3 and J is TRBJ1-1; D remains ambiguous. The CDR3 is made up of 13 amino acids. The germline V gene has CDR1 MNHEY and CDR2 SVGEGT. Trimming pared 2 bases from V and 0 bases from J, leaving 4 bases between. The CDR3 loop reads CASSYEMNTEAFF. DNA of the CDR3: TGTGCCAGCAGTTACGAGATGAACACTGAAGCTTTCTTT.

J is TRBJ1-2 and V is TRBV9; D remains ambiguous. The CDR3 is 19 residues long. Germline V gene sequence: CDR1 SGDLS, CDR2 YYNGEE. Trimming stripped 4 bases from V and 0 bases from J, with 25 bases between. The CDR3 sequence: CASSTRETTRLGANYGYTF. CDR3 nucleotide sequence: TGTGCCAGCAGCACCCGAGAGACAACGAGGCTGGGAGCTAACTATGGCTACACCTTC.

There are many counts of this clonotype. The V call is TRBV19, the J call TRBJ2-3; D is perhaps TRBD2 (6 bases). Germline V gene lookup returns CDR1 LNHDA and CDR2 SQIVND (reference sequence). The CDR3 has 14 residues. V dropped 6 bases and J dropped 1 base, with 11 bases sitting between them. CDR3 nucleotides: TGTGCCAGTAGCGCGGGGTTTGGCACAGATACGCAGTATTTT. Protein: CASSAGFGTDTQYF.

This clonotype occurred many times. CDR3 DNA sequence: TGTGCCAGCAGCTTACTGGGGCAGGGAGATACGCAGTATTTT. Translation gives CASSLLGQGDTQYF. The chain is built from TRBV5-6 and TRBJ2-3, with D possibly TRBD1 on 5 matching bases. The CDR3 sequence is 14 residues long. Per germline, CDR1 SGHDT and CDR2 YYEEEE. Between the trimmed V and J ends, which lost 2 bases and 5 bases, there was a span of 12 bases.

This clonotype has at least ten counts. The genes are TRBV20-1 and TRBJ2-2; possible D gene TRBD2, 6 bases. V shed 3 bases and J shed 2 bases, with 10 bases lying between them. The CDR3 spans 14 residues. Germline V lookup: CDR1 DFQATT, CDR2 SNEGSKA (reference sequence). CDR3 nucleotide sequence: TGCAGTGCTAGGAAGGGAGGTAACACCGGGGAGCTGTTTTTT. Protein: CSARKGGNTGELFF.

This clonotype appeared many times. The chain uses TRBV7-9 and TRBJ2-2; 7 bases align to TRBD1. The CDR3 extends over 12 amino acids. The germline gives CDR1 SEHNR, CDR2 FQNEAQ (reference sequence). The V segment lost 10 bases and the J segment 7 bases; nucleotides outside the gene matches: 6. In nucleotides, the CDR3 is TGTGCCACAACAGGGGACAGCGGGGAGCTGTTTTTT. This translates into CATTGDSGELFF.

This clonotype was seen repeatedly, ten times or more. The chain employs TRBV2 and TRBJ1-6; no clear D gene. This CDR3 comprises 14 residues. Trimming pared 5 bases from V and 7 bases from J, leaving 12 bases between. CDR1 is SNHLY and CDR2 is FYNNEI in the germline V gene. The CDR3: CASSPVGGNSPLHF. DNA for the CDR3: TGTGCCAGCAGTCCCGTAGGAGGGAATTCACCCCTCCACTTT. Full variable domain (rest looked up from reference TRBV2 and TRBJ1-6): EPEVTQTPSHQVTQMGQEVILRCVPISNHLYFYWYRQILGQKVEFLVSFYNNEISEKSEIFDDQFSVERPDGSNFTLKIRSTKLEDSAMYFCASSPVGGNSPLHFGNGTRLTVT.